This T cell receptor beta chain originates from a study of CD8 T cells in ankylosing spondylitis. Using its own MiXCR run on the 5' RACE reads, TCRdb lists one record per CDR3 protein. The sample shows some 130,000 distinct CDR3 sequences, 7% to 8% of them seen only once. In this sample, this clonotype turned up many times. Its antigen is unidentified. General study findings and limits: A number of the motif variants had already been described in reactive arthritis synovial fluid and blood.

Sequenced sample: blood, either unsorted or a sorted T cell fraction (not recorded which). This receptor was taken from a female donor with ankylosing spondylitis or in good health (not recorded which).

The CDR3 spells CASSPRAGGITDTQYF. The CDR3 coding sequence is TGTGCCAGCAGTCCGCGAGCGGGGGGCATCACAGATACGCAGTATTTT. The chain has TRBV12-3 or TRBV12-4 and TRBJ2-3, with 9 bases matching TRBD2. The CDR3 loop spans 16 amino acids. The ends lost 5 bases at V and 2 bases at J; junction bases unmatched: 8.